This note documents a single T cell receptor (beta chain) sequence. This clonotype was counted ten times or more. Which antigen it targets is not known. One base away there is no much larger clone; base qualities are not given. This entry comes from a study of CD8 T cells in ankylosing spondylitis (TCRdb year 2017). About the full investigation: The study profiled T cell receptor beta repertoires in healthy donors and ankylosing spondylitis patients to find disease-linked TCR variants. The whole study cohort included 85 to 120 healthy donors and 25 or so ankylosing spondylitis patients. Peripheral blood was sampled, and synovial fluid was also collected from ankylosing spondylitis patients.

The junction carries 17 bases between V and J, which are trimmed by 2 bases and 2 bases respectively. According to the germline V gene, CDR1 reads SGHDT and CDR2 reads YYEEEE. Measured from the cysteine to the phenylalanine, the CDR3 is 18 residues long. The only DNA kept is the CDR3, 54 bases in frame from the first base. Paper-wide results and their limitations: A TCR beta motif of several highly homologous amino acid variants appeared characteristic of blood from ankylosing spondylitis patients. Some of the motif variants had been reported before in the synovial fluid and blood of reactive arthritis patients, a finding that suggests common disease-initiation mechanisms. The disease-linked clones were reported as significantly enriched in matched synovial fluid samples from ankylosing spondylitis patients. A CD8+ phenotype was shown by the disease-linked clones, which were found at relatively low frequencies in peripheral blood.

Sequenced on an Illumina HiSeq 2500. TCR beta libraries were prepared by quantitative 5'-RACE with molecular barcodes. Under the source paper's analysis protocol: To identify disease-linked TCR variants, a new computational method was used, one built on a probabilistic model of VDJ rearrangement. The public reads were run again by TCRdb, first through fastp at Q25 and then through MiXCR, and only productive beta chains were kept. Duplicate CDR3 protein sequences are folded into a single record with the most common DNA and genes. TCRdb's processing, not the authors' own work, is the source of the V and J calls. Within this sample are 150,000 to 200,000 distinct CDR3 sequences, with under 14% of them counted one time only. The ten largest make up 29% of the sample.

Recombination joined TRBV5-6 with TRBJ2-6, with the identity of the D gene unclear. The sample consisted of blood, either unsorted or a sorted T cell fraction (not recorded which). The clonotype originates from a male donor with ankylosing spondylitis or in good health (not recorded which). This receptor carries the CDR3 CASSFSQIFVAGANVLTF. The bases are TGTGCCAGCAGCTTTTCCCAGATTTTTGTAGCTGGGGCCAACGTCCTGACTTTC.